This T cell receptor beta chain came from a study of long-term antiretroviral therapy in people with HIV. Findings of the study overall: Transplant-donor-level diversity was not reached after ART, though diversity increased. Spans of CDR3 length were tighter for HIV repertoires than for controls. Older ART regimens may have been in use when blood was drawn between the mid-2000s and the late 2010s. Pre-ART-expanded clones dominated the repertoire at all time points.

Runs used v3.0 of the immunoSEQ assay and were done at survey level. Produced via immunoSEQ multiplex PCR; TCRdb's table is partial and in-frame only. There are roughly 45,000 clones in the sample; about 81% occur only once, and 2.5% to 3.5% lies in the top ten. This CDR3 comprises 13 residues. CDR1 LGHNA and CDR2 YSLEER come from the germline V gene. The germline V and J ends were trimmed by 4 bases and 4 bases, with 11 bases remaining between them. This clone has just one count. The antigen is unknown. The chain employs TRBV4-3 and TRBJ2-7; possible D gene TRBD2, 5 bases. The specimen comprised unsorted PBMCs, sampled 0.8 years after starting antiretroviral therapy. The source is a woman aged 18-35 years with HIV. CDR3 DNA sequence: TGCGCCAGCAGCCCTCGACGGGGATACGAGCAGTACTTC. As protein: CASSPRRGYEQYF.